This TCR beta chain was sequenced during a study of blood T cell repertoires in COVID-19. In the original analysis: From reference gene primer amplification, estimates of nucleated cell counts were derived. Measured with immunoSEQ multiplex PCR; TCRdb has only the in-frame clones, and not every one. That table gives V, J and clone size, and the DNA gave D and trimming. The sample has almost 400,000 clones; 80% to 90% are singletons. The CDR3 is made up of 14 amino acids. V gave up 1 base and J gave up 6 bases, with 11 bases separating them. CDR1 is LGHNA, CDR2 YNFKEQ, per germline. The rearrangement uses TRBV4-2 and TRBJ2-3; tentative D call: TRBD2 (6 bases). The sample comprised peripheral blood. The sequence derives from a woman in her fifties or sixties with COVID-19, enrolled during active disease. DNA for the CDR3: TGTGCCAGCAGCCAAGTTCCGGGGGACGATACGCAGTATTTT. Translating it yields CASSQVPGDDTQYF.